This T cell receptor (beta chain) was sequenced in a study of cytomegalovirus exposure and HLA in healthy donors (dated by TCRdb to about 2017). Regarding the complete study: According to an earlier analysis of 550 to 750 of the donors, about 179 million T cells yielded roughly 110 million unique TCR beta sequences and more than 250 Gb of sequence data. High-throughput TCR immunosequencing, statistical association of individual TCRs with disease status, and machine learning were combined to predict cytomegalovirus infection status. In the later analysis, no new phenotypic data were used to find candidate immune exposures; instead, reliance was placed on TCR beta sequences and their occurrence across donors. An early release that covered around 590 HLA-typed donors contained approximately 300 gigabases of sequencing data and tens of millions of unique TCR sequences. Every discovery cohort repertoire had been produced on one sequencing platform. In a later genetic analysis, genome-wide SNP genotypes for about three fifths of the roughly 670 donors were used, and that subset was treated as a discovery cohort. Because of strong linkage in the cohort, five DR-DQ haplotypes were treated as single units for association and clustering. A later analysis re-analyzed previously published TCR beta repertoires from 660 or so donors and added high-resolution HLA genotyping to study TCR occurrence patterns. The study aimed to test whether signatures of past pathogen exposure could be identified by cataloging public T cell receptors. Donor age, sex, ethnicity and CMV serostatus were compiled alongside the repertoire data. The number of donors typed differed by locus, with roughly 620-630 for A, B, C, DRB1 and DQB1, around 500 for DQA1, 600 to 610 for DPA1, and some 440 for DPB1. Among the roughly 380 genotyped donors, 75% to 90% belonged to the genetic ancestry cluster associated with self-reported Caucasian donors. Across some 400 genotyped donors of the cohort, an average of about 240,000 unique TCR beta nucleotide sequences per donor were sequenced, and 15% to 20% of those sequences were non-productive. An earlier analysis of around 580 of the donors used high-throughput TCR beta sequencing to judge whether each TCR beta V gene segment behaved as functional or pseudogenic. In addition to the first cohort of around 670 subjects, a separate validation cohort of some 120 different subjects was used. The T cell repertoires of several hundred subjects were profiled by immunosequencing and related to cytomegalovirus serostatus. Both class I and class II loci were covered by HLA typing, at four-digit resolution. General findings and caveats noted by the study authors: Correlated functional status among segregating V segments might reflect linkage disequilibrium, but an unknown experimental factor could not be ruled out. The cohort was sequenced for TCR beta chains only, and without alpha or paired-chain data the features that could be detected were limited. In a later analysis, most CMV-associated TCR beta chains were found to appear HLA-restricted, with HLA associations seemingly driven largely by CMV exposure. According to a later analysis, parvovirus B19, influenza, CMV and Epstein-Barr virus appeared linked to several top co-occurrence clusters. According to the authors, the approach could potentially be generalized to other disease states and immunological phenotypes. At a false discovery rate of 0.05, a later analysis linked around 15,000 TCR beta sequences to specific HLA alleles. Cytomegalovirus status was reported to be diagnosed by the classifier with high specificity and sensitivity in both the original and validation cohorts. While some public TCRs were present in many individuals, most TCR sequences turned up only very rarely across donors. For the cohort, immune exposure information was limited to CMV serostatus. In an earlier analysis of 500 to 650 of the donors, most TCR beta V segments appeared in productive rearrangements about 87% or about 30% of the time, broadly matching IMGT annotations. Because the 87-base-pair reads could not distinguish some IMGT-functional V segments, including TRBV6-2 and TRBV6-3, those segments were excluded. According to a later analysis, TCR association rates differed among HLA loci, with DRB1 alleles showing the most associated TCRs and HLA-C alleles showing the fewest. An association between a missense DCLRE1C variant and V-gene and J-gene trimming of TCR beta chains was found in a later genetic analysis and replicated in an independent cohort. A later genetic analysis reported fewer N-insertions in productive TCRs among donors in an Asian-associated ancestry cluster than the roughly 650-donor mean. A further reported finding was that TCR beta sequences accurately predicted the HLA-A and HLA-B alleles for most subjects in the first cohort. Because HLA typing was unavailable for some donors at each locus, only the typed subset was used in association tests. The sequencing pipeline was judged likely to have produced a cluster of highly shared sequence variants as a technical artifact. In the study, around 150 TCR beta chains were listed as associated with cytomegalovirus. In a later analysis, HLA-associated TCR beta chains showed more clonal expansion and lower generation probabilities than non-associated chains that were equally common. In vitro tests confirmed that a few of the cytomegalovirus-associated TCR beta chains recognize cytomegalovirus antigens. Roughly 17 rarely observed V segments, including chromosome 9 orphons, were excluded from the earlier analysis of about 600 of the donors because counts were too low. Strong co-occurrence of HLA alleles, especially DR and DQ, made assigning TCR associations to individual alleles difficult. Presence/absence analyses assumed roughly uniform sequencing depth across donors, an assumption that may not hold.

V is cut by 2 bases and J by 2 bases, and the space between the germline ends is 8 bases. From the germline V gene, CDR1 is MRHNA and CDR2 is SNTAGT. Including the terminal cysteine and phenylalanine, the CDR3 comprises 14 residues. Left in the record is the CDR3 DNA by itself, 42 bases read in frame from the first base. This clone has more than one count but fewer than ten. Its antigen remains unidentified. No qualities accompany the bases; no much larger clone lies one base away. The library came from the immunoSEQ multiplex PCR assay. For the multiplex PCR, a mixture combining 60 forward primers for TCR Vbeta segments and 13 reverse primers for TCR Jbeta segments was used. Amplification of the CDR3 region of rearranged TCR beta genes was performed with a multiplex PCR assay on genomic DNA. On the Illumina HiSeq System, the amplified TCR beta libraries were sequenced as 87-base-pair reads. Turning to the authors' computational methods: A later analysis counted about 80 million unique TCR beta chains across the 550 to 800 repertoires, and around 9.9 million of these chains were shared by at least two donors. To remove PCR and sequencing errors, raw reads were error-corrected and collapsed into unique sequences using a nearest-neighbor algorithm that merged closely related sequences. V, D and J gene segments were assigned by aligning CDR3 sequences to IMGT reference sequences. For a sequence to be retained, at least a six-nucleotide match to both a V gene segment and a J gene segment was required. A rearrangement was called productive if the CDR3 had no stop codons and remained in frame with V and J, and every other rearrangement was called non-productive. Following IMGT convention, CDR3 was defined as the stretch from the second conserved V-encoded cysteine up to the conserved J-encoded phenylalanine. The earlier analysis of some 540 of the donors excluded any sequence lacking an unambiguous match to a single V gene segment. An earlier analysis of around 600 of the donors classified V segments as functional when productive rearrangements were above 56.7% and as segregating when the standard deviation between donors was above 5%. To diagnose cytomegalovirus status from the catalog of TCR beta chain sequences, a statistical classification framework was built. In a later analysis, V and J genes were assigned by comparing TCR nucleotide sequences against IMGT/GENE-DB human TR gene sequences. In a later analysis, CDR3 sequences and most-parsimonious VDJ recombination scenarios were assigned using the TCRdist pipeline. A later analysis defined each TCR beta chain by its CDR3 amino acid sequence plus V-gene family, and excluded reads lacking a unique V-gene family. As a way to deal with suspected cross-contamination and a sequencing artifact, a later analysis dropped 450 to 700 nucleotide sequences that were highly shared and had low generation probability. In a later analysis, a clonal expansion index for each public chain was calculated from normalized within-repertoire ranks of inferred template counts. In a later analysis, generation probabilities were computed using a VDJ recombination model fitted to out-of-frame rearrangements, and the results were checked against IGoR. A later analysis scored TCR-TCR, TCR-HLA and TCR-CMV co-occurrence with hypergeometric tests, applying a repertoire-size bias correction to TCR pairs. A later analysis estimated false discovery rates by permuting HLA or CMV assignments 20 times. In a later analysis, co-occurring TCRs were grouped using DBSCAN, and TCRdist sequence similarity was added for clustering within HLA-allele-positive subsets. For co-occurrence clustering, repertoires with fewer than 30,000 or more than 120,000 public chains were excluded, along with roughly five repertoires with anomalous nucleotide sharing. TCRdb limited this immuneACCESS table to in-frame rearrangements with V and J called. A share of clones is missing; checked studies link under half to unresolved V genes, and the rest is unexplained. The V and J calls and clone size are taken from that table; D and trimming were inferred from the DNA. For this sample there are 100,000 to 150,000 clones; over 15% appear just once. The ten most abundant clones make up 1.9% of the sample.

In total, roughly 710 healthy bone marrow donors made up the cohort. Cohort members were all nominally healthy when sampled, although unrecorded immune exposures were likely present. The donor tested CMV seronegative, placing the donor among the 350 to 400 seronegative members of the cohort. A peripheral blood sample was provided by each donor, and peripheral blood mononuclear cells were used for TCR beta sequencing. The Qiagen DNeasy Blood Extraction Kit was used to extract genomic DNA from the blood cell samples. The sample consisted of PBMCs. The sequence links TRBV6-4 to TRBJ2-3, with TRBD1 perhaps the D gene, on 5 matching bases. The clonotype comes from a woman under 30 in good health and CMV-seronegative. The CDR3 in this case is CASSDKGSTDTQYF. The DNA is TGTGCCAGCAGTGACAAGGGGTCCACAGATACGCAGTATTTT.